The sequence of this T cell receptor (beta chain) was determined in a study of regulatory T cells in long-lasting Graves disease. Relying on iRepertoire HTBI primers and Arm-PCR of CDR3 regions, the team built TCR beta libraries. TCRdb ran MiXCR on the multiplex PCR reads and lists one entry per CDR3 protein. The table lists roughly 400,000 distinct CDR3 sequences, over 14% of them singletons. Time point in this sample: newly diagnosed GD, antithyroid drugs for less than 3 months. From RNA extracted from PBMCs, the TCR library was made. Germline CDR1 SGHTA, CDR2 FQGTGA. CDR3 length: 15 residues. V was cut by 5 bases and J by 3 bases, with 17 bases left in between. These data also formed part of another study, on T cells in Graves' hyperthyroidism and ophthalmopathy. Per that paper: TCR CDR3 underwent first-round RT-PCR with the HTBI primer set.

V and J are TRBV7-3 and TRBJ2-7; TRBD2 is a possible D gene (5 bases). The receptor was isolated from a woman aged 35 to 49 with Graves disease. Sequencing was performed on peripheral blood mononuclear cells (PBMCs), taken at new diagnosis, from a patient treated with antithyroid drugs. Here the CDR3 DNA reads TGTGCCAGCAGCATGGTAAGCGGAGGTGGCTACGAGCAGTACTTC. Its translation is CASSMVSGGGYEQYF.